This is a list of T cell receptor beta chains from one sample in a study of T-cell reconstitution after alpha-beta-depleted transplantation in children. TCRdb reprocessed the PCR reads via MiXCR and lists one record per CDR3 protein. The sample has about 870,000 distinct CDR3 sequences, around 17% seen once. Here the sequenced sample was PBMCs, mostly from graft donor cells, taken 360 days after TCRalphabeta/CD19-depleted stem cell transplant. Receptors were obtained from a male patient younger than 18 who had a stem cell transplant for acute lymphoblastic leukemia, so the T cells may come from the graft donor. Both conserved end residues are part of each CDR3. The D gene is left open where the match is weak. A clone size is listed for some rows: how often the clone was seen (once, few, many), or a class if it is expanded.

J gene: TRBJ1-5; D gene: TRBD1; V gene: TRBV7-8; clone size: NA; CDR3 protein: CASSSGQGRYQPQHF; CDR3 DNA: TGTGCCAGCAGCTCCGGACAGGGGAGGTACCAGCCCCAGCATTTT
J gene: TRBJ1-1; D gene: NA; V gene: TRBV12-3/TRBV12-4; clone size: once; CDR3 protein: CASTLSYTEAFF; CDR3 DNA: TGTGCCAGCACCCTATCGTACACTGAAGCTTTCTTT
J gene: TRBJ2-7; D gene: TRBD2; V gene: TRBV20-1; clone size: NA; CDR3 protein: CSARSSHSGRAYEQYF; CDR3 DNA: TGCAGTGCTAGATCCTCGCATAGCGGGAGGGCGTACGAGCAGTACTTC
J gene: TRBJ2-7; D gene: NA; V gene: TRBV5-1; clone size: once; CDR3 protein: CASSPGFRDRSYEQYF; CDR3 DNA: TGCGCCAGCAGCCCGGGTTTCCGGGACCGCTCCTACGAGCAGTACTTC
J gene: TRBJ2-1; D gene: NA; V gene: TRBV4-1; clone size: NA; CDR3 protein: CASSQGWRPYNEQFF; CDR3 DNA: TGCGCCAGCAGCCAAGGATGGCGGCCCTACAATGAGCAGTTCTTC
J gene: TRBJ1-1; D gene: NA; V gene: TRBV5-1; clone size: NA; CDR3 protein: CASSVRVNAEAFF; CDR3 DNA: TGCGCCAGCAGCGTCAGGGTGAACGCTGAAGCTTTCTTT
J gene: TRBJ2-2; D gene: NA; V gene: TRBV4-1; clone size: many; CDR3 protein: CASSQGQETNTGELFF; CDR3 DNA: TGCGCCAGCAGCCAAGGCCAGGAGACAAACACCGGGGAGCTGTTTTTT
J gene: TRBJ2-3; D gene: NA; V gene: TRBV29-1; clone size: few; CDR3 protein: CSVRKVDTQYF; CDR3 DNA: TGCAGCGTCCGAAAGGTGGATACGCAGTATTTT
J gene: TRBJ1-5; D gene: NA; V gene: TRBV29-1; clone size: NA; CDR3 protein: CSVVEGRNQPQHF; CDR3 DNA: TGCAGCGTTGTGGAGGGGAGAAATCAGCCCCAGCATTTT
J gene: TRBJ2-3; D gene: NA; V gene: TRBV29-1; clone size: many; CDR3 protein: CSVATDTQYF; CDR3 DNA: TGCAGCGTAGCCACAGATACGCAGTATTTT
J gene: TRBJ2-2; D gene: NA; V gene: TRBV29-1; clone size: few; CDR3 protein: CSGERGTGELFF; CDR3 DNA: TGCAGCGGAGAACGGGGCACCGGGGAGCTGTTTTTT
J gene: TRBJ2-3; D gene: NA; V gene: TRBV2; clone size: few; CDR3 protein: CASLGGDTDTQYF; CDR3 DNA: TGTGCCAGCCTAGGGGGGGACACAGATACGCAGTATTTT
J gene: TRBJ2-1; D gene: TRBD2; V gene: TRBV20-1; clone size: NA; CDR3 protein: CSARVAGVPNEQFF; CDR3 DNA: TGCAGTGCTAGAGTAGCGGGAGTACCCAATGAGCAGTTCTTC
J gene: TRBJ1-1; D gene: NA; V gene: TRBV7-9; clone size: NA; CDR3 protein: CASSLTRAYTEAFF; CDR3 DNA: TGTGCCAGCAGCCTCACCCGGGCCTACACTGAAGCTTTCTTT
J gene: TRBJ2-7; D gene: NA; V gene: TRBV4-1; clone size: few; CDR3 protein: CASSQVGGAPLEQYF; CDR3 DNA: TGCGCCAGCAGCCAAGTGGGGGGCGCCCCCCTCGAGCAGTACTTC
J gene: TRBJ2-7; D gene: NA; V gene: TRBV20-1; clone size: many; CDR3 protein: CSARDKKDTYEQYF; CDR3 DNA: TGCAGTGCTAGAGATAAAAAGGACACCTACGAGCAGTACTTC
J gene: TRBJ2-1; D gene: NA; V gene: TRBV11-2; clone size: NA; CDR3 protein: CASSLGGGIFNEQFF; CDR3 DNA: TGTGCCAGCAGCTTAGGAGGCGGGATTTTCAATGAGCAGTTCTTC
J gene: TRBJ2-5; D gene: NA; V gene: TRBV7-6; clone size: NA; CDR3 protein: CAVEETQYF; CDR3 DNA: TGTGCCGTGGAGGAGACCCAGTACTTC
J gene: TRBJ1-1; D gene: NA; V gene: TRBV7-8; clone size: many; CDR3 protein: CASSLRAGSRTEAFF; CDR3 DNA: TGTGCCAGCAGCTTAAGGGCAGGGTCGAGGACTGAAGCTTTCTTT
J gene: TRBJ2-1; D gene: NA; V gene: TRBV24-1; clone size: NA; CDR3 protein: CATSDSGKRTLDEQFF; CDR3 DNA: TGTGCCACCAGTGATTCTGGCAAACGGACTTTAGATGAGCAGTTCTTC
J gene: TRBJ2-1; D gene: TRBD2; V gene: TRBV11-3; clone size: NA; CDR3 protein: CASSPRTSGRAEQFF; CDR3 DNA: TGTGCCAGCAGCCCTAGGACTAGCGGGAGAGCTGAGCAGTTCTTC
J gene: TRBJ2-7; D gene: TRBD2; V gene: TRBV12-3/TRBV12-4; clone size: few; CDR3 protein: CASSPRLAGGDEQYF; CDR3 DNA: TGTGCCAGCAGTCCCCGGCTAGCGGGAGGTGACGAGCAGTACTTC
J gene: TRBJ2-3; D gene: TRBD2; V gene: TRBV5-1; clone size: NA; CDR3 protein: CASSLEAGVTDTQYF; CDR3 DNA: TGCGCCAGCAGCTTGGAAGCGGGGGTCACAGATACGCAGTATTTT